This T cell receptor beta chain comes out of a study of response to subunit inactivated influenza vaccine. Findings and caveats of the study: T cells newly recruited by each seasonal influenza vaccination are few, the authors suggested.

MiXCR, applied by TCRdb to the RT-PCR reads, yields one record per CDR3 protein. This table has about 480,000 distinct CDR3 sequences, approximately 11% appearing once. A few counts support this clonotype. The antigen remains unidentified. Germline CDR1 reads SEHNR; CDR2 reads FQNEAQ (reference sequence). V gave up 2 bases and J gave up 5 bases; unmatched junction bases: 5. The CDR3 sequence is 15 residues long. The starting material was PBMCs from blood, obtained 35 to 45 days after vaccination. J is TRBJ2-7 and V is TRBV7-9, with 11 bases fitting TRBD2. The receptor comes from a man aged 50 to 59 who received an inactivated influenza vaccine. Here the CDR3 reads CASSLILAGGHEQYF. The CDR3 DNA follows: TGTGCCAGCAGCTTAATCCTAGCGGGGGGTCACGAGCAGTACTTC.